This section outlines one TCR beta chain sequence together with its context. Germline lookup yields CDR1 SGHAT and CDR2 FQDESV (reference sequence). This CDR3 has 14 residues. Trimming stripped 0 bases from V and 2 bases from J, with 7 bases between. This entry comes from a study of T cell responses to AZD1222 COVID-19 vaccine. Repertoires were generated with immunoSEQ multiplex PCR, while TCRdb's copy carries only in-frame clones and drops some. The data show around 130,000 clones, about 89% seen once. The sequencing here drew on peripheral blood, taken 28 days after the second dose of the MenACWY control vaccine. The gene calls are TRBV11-1 and TRBJ1-1; D gene uncertain. The TCR originated in an adult who received the MenACWY meningococcal vaccine as a control. The DNA of the CDR3 is TGTGCCAGCAGCTTAGCCGATTTCAACACTGAAGCTTTCTTT. Protein sequence: CASSLADFNTEAFF.